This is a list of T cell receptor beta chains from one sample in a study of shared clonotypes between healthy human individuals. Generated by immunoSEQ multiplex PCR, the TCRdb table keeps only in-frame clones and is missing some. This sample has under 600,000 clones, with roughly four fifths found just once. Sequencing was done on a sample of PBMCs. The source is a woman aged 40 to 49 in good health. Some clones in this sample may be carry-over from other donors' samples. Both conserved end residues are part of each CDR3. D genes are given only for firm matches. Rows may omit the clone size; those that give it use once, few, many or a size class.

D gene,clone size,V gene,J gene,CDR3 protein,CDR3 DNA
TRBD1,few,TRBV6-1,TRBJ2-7,CASSGPSGQFYEQYF,TGTGCCAGCAGTGGCCCCTCGGGACAGTTCTACGAGCAGTACTTC
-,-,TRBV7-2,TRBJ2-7,CASSLGGASYEQYF,TGTGCCAGCAGCTTAGGCGGGGCCTCCTACGAGCAGTACTTC
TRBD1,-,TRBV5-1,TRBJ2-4,CASSFGGTGDIQYF,TGCGCCAGCAGCTTCGGCGGGACAGGGGACATTCAGTACTTC
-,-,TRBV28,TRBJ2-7,CASTPVGTTYEQYF,TGTGCCAGCACCCCGGTGGGAACGACCTACGAGCAGTACTTC
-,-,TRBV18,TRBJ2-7,CASSPLASGDDSYEQYF,TGTGCCAGCTCTCCCCTAGCCTCTGGCGACGATTCCTACGAGCAGTACTTC
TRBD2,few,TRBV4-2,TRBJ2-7,CASSQVGGLAGGSEQYF,TGTGCCAGCAGCCAAGTTGGGGGACTAGCGGGAGGGTCCGAGCAGTACTTC
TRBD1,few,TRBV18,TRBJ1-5,CASSPSQGAGQPQHF,TGTGCCAGCTCACCATCCCAGGGGGCGGGTCAGCCCCAGCATTTT
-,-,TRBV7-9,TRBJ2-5,CASSPRGAYQETQYF,TGTGCCAGCAGCCCCCGGGGGGCGTACCAAGAGACCCAGTACTTC
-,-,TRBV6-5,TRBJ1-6,CASSYSISSYNSPLHF,TGTGCCAGCAGTTACAGTATCAGCTCCTATAATTCACCCCTCCACTTT
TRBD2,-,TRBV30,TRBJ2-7,CAWDPGLATGEQYF,TGTGCCTGGGACCCCGGACTAGCAACTGGAGAGCAGTACTTC
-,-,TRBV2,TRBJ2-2,CASTLDPGDTGELFF,TGTGCCAGCACTTTAGACCCCGGGGACACCGGGGAGCTGTTTTTT